This T cell receptor beta chain was sequenced during a study of early T cells in non-severe SARS-CoV-2 infection. TCRdb passed the 5' RACE reads through MiXCR, listing each CDR3 protein once. The sample includes tens of thousands of distinct CDR3 sequences, 10% of them seen just once. This clonotype was seen only a few times. The receptor was derived from an adult who was a healthcare worker with PCR-confirmed SARS-CoV-2 infection or an uninfected control (not recorded which). Sequencing was carried out using whole blood.

The CDR3 nucleotides read TGTGCCAGCTCACCCCCGGTAGGTATGGTCTACGAGCAGTACTTC. It is translated as CASSPPVGMVYEQYF. The rearrangement links TRBV18 to TRBJ2-7, with D hard to call. The CDR3 is 15 amino acids. Looked up from germline, CDR1 is KGHSH and CDR2 is LQKENI. Trimming cost V 3 bases and J 3 bases, with 15 bases left between them.